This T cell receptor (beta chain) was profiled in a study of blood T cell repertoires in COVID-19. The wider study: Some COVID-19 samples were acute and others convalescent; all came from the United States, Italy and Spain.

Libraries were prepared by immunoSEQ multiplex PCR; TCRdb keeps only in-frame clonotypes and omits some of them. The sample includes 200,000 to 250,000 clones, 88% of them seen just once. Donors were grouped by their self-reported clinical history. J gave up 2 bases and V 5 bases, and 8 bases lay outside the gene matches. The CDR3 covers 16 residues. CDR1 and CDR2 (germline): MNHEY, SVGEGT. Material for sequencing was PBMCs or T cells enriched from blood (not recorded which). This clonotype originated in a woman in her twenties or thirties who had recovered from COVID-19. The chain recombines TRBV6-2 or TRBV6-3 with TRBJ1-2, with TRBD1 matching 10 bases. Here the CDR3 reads CASSPLPGQGNYGYTF. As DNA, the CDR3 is TGTGCCAGCAGTCCCTTGCCGGGACAGGGGAACTATGGCTACACCTTC.